One T cell receptor (beta chain) is described in this entry. Susac syndrome patients met recently defined diagnostic criteria for definite or probable disease. The data were taken from a study of CD8 T cells in Susac syndrome. In the study overall: Each patient with Susac syndrome, at the time of blood draw, was therapy-naive, on corticosteroids, or on intravenous immunoglobulin alone.

CDR3 size: 12 residues. Germline CDR1 is SGHVS and CDR2 is FQNEAQ. V lost 3 bases and J 9 bases, leaving 9 bases between the germline ends. It was with random hexamers that about 0.45 to 1 ug RNA was reverse transcribed. Multiplex PCR with immunoSEQ amplified the TCR beta CDR3 across 54 Vbeta and 13 Jbeta. One entry per CDR3 protein results from TCRdb running MiXCR on the immunoSEQ multiplex PCR reads. Among 95,000 to 150,000 distinct CDR3 sequences, just under 95% were seen once, and the ten largest hold more than 0.25%. This receptor was identified in a human donor with Susac syndrome. Source material: CD8+ T cells from PBMCs. The J gene is TRBJ2-1, the V gene TRBV7-8, with D unclear. The CDR3, as DNA: TGTGCCAGCAGCTTCGATATCGGTGAGCAGTTCTTC. This codes for CASSFDIGEQFF.